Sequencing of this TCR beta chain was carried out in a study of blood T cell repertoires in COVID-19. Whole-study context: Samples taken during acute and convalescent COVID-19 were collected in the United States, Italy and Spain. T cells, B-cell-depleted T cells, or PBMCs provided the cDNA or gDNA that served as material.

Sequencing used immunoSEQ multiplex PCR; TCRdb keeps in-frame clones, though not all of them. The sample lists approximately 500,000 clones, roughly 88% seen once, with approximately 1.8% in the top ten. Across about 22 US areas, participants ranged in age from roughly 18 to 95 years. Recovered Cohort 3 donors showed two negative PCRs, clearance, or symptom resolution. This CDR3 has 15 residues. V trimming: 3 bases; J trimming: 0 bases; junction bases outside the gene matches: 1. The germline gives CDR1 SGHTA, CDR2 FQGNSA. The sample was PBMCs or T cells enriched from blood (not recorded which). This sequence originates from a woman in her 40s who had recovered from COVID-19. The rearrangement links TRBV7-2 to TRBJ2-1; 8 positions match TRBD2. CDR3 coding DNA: TGTGCCAGCAGCTTCGGGGGGGACTCCTACAATGAGCAGTTCTTC. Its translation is CASSFGGDSYNEQFF.